This TCR beta chain was sequenced during a study of T cell responses to AZD1222 COVID-19 vaccine. Study summary: Some second doses came at about 4 weeks and others at about 12 weeks; these were pooled.

TCRdb keeps only in-frame clones here, not all; method: immunoSEQ multiplex PCR. This table holds some 140,000 clones, approximately 90% found once. Comments on this clone: Its matching antigen is unknown.

Findings of the study overall: Repertoire sampling was restricted to post-peak T cell response timepoints. Compared with day 0, the breadth and depth of the Spike-specific TCR repertoire rose significantly after two doses of AZD1222.

V was clipped by 1 base and J by 2 bases, with 5 bases between them. This CDR3 has 13 amino acids. Germline loops: CDR1 SGHNT, CDR2 YENEEA. The sample here was peripheral blood, taken on day 0 of AZD1222 vaccination. This chain links TRBV11-3 with TRBJ1-2, with D uncertain. This TCR was recovered from an adult in good health. The CDR3 nucleotides are TGTGCCAGCAGCTTAGGGCAAAACTATGGCTACACCTTC. This sequence encodes CASSLGQNYGYTF.